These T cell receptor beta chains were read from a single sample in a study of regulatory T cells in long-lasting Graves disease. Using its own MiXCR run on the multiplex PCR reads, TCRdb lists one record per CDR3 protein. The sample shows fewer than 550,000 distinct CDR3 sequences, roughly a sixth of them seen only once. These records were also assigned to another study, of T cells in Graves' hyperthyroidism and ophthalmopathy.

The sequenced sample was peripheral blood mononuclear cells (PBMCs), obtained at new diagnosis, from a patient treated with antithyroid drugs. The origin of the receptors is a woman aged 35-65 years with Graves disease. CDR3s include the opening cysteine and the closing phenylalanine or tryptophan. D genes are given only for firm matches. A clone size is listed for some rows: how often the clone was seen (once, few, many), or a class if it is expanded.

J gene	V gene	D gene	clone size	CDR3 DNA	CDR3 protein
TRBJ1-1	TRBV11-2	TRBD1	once	TGTGCCAGCAGCGAAACAGGGGGCAGGGACACTGAAGCTTTCTTT	CASSETGGRDTEAFF
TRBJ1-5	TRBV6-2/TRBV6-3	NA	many	TGTGCCAGCACGAGGGCCTTCAATCAGCCCCAGCATTTT	CASTRAFNQPQHF
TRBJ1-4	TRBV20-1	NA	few	TGCAGTGCTAGACTTCCCGTAGGCGATGAAAAACTGTTTTTT	CSARLPVGDEKLFF
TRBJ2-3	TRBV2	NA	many	TGTGCCAGCACCAGAGATGGGGTCCTGAGCACAGATACGCAGTATTTT	CASTRDGVLSTDTQYF
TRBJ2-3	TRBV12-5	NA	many	TGTGCTAGTGGCCTGGGACTTGATACAGATACGCAGTATTTT	CASGLGLDTDTQYF
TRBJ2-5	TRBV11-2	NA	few	TGTGCCAGCAGCCAAGAAAGGCGGCAAGAGACCCAGTACTTC	CASSQERRQETQYF
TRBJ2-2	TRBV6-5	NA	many	TGTGCCAGCAGTTCCCTGTTTCGCAGTAGGAGCACCGGGGAGCTGTTTTTT	CASSSLFRSRSTGELFF
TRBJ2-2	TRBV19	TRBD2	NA	TGTGCCAGTAGTTCACCGGGCTGGACTAGCGGGGTGAACACCGGGGAGCTGTTTTTT	CASSSPGWTSGVNTGELFF
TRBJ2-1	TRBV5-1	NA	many	TGCGCCAGCAGCTTAAGGGGTCTTATTTACAATGAGCAGTTCTTC	CASSLRGLIYNEQFF
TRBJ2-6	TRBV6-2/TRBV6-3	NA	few	TGTGCCAGCAGTTACTCGAAGGGACAATGGCTCTCTGGGGCCAACGTCCTGACTTTC	CASSYSKGQWLSGANVLTF
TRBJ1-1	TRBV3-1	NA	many	TGTGCCAGCAGCCAAGAGGGAGGACAAGCTTTCTTT	CASSQEGGQAFF
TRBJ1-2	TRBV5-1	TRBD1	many	TGCGCCAGCGCCGCCGGGACAGGGGTCTATGGCTACACCTTC	CASAAGTGVYGYTF
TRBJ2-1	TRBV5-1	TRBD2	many	TGCGCCAGCAGCTTGGAGAATAGCGGGGGTTACAATGAGCAGTTCTTC	CASSLENSGGYNEQFF
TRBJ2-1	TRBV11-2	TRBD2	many	TGTGCCAGCAGCTTAGACCATAGCGGGGGGGCCATATACAATGAGCAGTTCTTC	CASSLDHSGGAIYNEQFF
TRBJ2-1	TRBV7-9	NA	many	TGTGCCAGCAGCTTAGCGTTAAGCGCCCTGGATGAGCAGTTCTTC	CASSLALSALDEQFF
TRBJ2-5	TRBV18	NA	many	TGTGCCAGCTCGTCACTGGGTATGGAAGAGACCCAGTACTTC	CASSSLGMEETQYF
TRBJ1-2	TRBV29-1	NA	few	TGCAGCGTTGAGGCGGGGGGCTACACCTTC	CSVEAGGYTF
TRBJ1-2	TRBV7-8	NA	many	TGTGCCAGCAGCTTGACAGTGCCTAACTATGGCTACACCTTC	CASSLTVPNYGYTF
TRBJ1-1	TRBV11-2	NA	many	TGTGCCAGCAGCTATCGGACGGATGGGAACACTGAAGCTTTCTTT	CASSYRTDGNTEAFF
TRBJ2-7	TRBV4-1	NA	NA	TGCGCCAGCAGCCAAGAGCCAGGGGACTACGAGCAGTACTTC	CASSQEPGDYEQYF
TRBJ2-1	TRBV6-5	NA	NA	TGTGCCAGCAGTTACTCGAATCCAGGGGCCGATGAGCAGTTCTTC	CASSYSNPGADEQFF
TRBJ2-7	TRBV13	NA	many	TGTGCCAGCAGCTTAGAGTTCCGGGGGGAGCAGTACTTC	CASSLEFRGEQYF
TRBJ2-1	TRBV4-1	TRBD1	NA	TGCGCCAGCAGACACTCCCTAGGACAGGGGGTTGGTGAGCAGTTCTTC	CASRHSLGQGVGEQFF
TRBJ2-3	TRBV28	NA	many	TGTGCCAGCAGACCGACCGGGACGCCGCCGAAGGATACGCAGTATTTT	CASRPTGTPPKDTQYF
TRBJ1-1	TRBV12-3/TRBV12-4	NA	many	TGTGCCAGCACCCAGCAGGAGAGACTGAACACTGAAGCTTTCTTT	CASTQQERLNTEAFF
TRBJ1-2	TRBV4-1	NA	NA	TGCGCCAGCAGCCCAGGGGCCCTTAACTATGGCTACACCTTC	CASSPGALNYGYTF
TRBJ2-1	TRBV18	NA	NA	TGTGCCAGCTCACCACAGGGGTTGTTACACTACAATGAGCAGTTCTTC	CASSPQGLLHYNEQFF
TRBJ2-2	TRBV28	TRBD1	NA	TGTGCCAGCAAGGGGACAGGGGGAATAGGCGGGGAGCTGTTTTTT	CASKGTGGIGGELFF
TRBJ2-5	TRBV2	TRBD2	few	TGTGCCGGACTAGCGGGGGCGTACCAAGAGACCCAGTACTTC	CAGLAGAYQETQYF
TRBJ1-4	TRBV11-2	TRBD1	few	TGCGCCAGCAGCCAGACCGGGACAGGGGTTGAAAAACTGTTTTTT	CASSQTGTGVEKLFF
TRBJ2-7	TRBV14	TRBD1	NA	TGTGCCAGCAGCCAGTACAGGGGTGGATACTACGAGCAGTACTTC	CASSQYRGGYYEQYF
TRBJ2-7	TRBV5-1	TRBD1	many	TGCGCCACGGCCACCGGACAGGGCTACGAGCAGTACTTC	CATATGQGYEQYF
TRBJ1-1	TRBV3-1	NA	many	TGTGCCAGCAGCCAAGGTCCAGTGATGAACACTGAAGCTTTCTTT	CASSQGPVMNTEAFF
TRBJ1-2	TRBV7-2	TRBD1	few	TGTGCCAGCAGCTTCGTCACAGGGGCCGGCTACACCTTC	CASSFVTGAGYTF
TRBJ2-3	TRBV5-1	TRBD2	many	TGCGCCAGCAGCTTGGGCACTAGCGGGAAAGATACGCAGTATTTT	CASSLGTSGKDTQYF
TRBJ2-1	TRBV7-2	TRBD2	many	TGTGCCAGCAGCTTAGGGACTAGCGGGGCGAGCTCCTACAATGAGCAGTTCTTC	CASSLGTSGASSYNEQFF
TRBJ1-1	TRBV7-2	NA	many	TGTGCCAGCAGCCGAGGGGGGGAGGAGGCTTTCTTT	CASSRGGEEAFF
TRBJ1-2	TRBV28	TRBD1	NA	TGTGCCAGCAGTTATATCCCAGGGGGCAAGGGCTATGGCTACACCTTC	CASSYIPGGKGYGYTF
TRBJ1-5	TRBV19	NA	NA	TGTGCCAGTAGTATCCCAGGGGAACAGATTAGCAATCAGCCCCAGCATTTT	CASSIPGEQISNQPQHF
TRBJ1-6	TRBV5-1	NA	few	TGTGCCAGCAGCCCTGGACGTAGCTCCTATAATTCACCCCTCCACTTT	CASSPGRSSYNSPLHF
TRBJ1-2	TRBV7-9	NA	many	TGTGCCAGCAGTGTTGACAGCTATGGCTACACCTTC	CASSVDSYGYTF
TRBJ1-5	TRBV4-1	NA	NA	TGCGCCAGCAGCCAAGGGGTGGGACCTCGGCCCCAGCATTTT	CASSQGVGPRPQHF
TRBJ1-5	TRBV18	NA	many	TGTGCCAGCTCACCGGCCGGCTCTGATGCCCAGCCCCAGCATTTT	CASSPAGSDAQPQHF
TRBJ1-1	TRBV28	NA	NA	TGTGCCAGCAGTCGCGCGCAGGGAGGCAGGAGGGACACTGAAGCTTTCTTT	CASSRAQGGRRDTEAFF
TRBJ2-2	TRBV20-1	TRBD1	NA	TGCAGTGCTAGAACGACAGGGTCTAACACCGGGGAGCTGTTTTTT	CSARTTGSNTGELFF
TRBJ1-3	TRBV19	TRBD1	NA	TGTGCCAGTAGTATCGACAGGGCCCTCTCTGGAAACACCATATATTTT	CASSIDRALSGNTIYF
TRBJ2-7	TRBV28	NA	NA	TGTGCCTCCCTCAAAGATCCGGCGACCTACGAGCAGTACTTC	CASLKDPATYEQYF
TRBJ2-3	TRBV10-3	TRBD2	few	TGTGCCATCAGTGAGTCTGGGACTAGCGGGCTCACAGATACGCAGTATTTT	CAISESGTSGLTDTQYF
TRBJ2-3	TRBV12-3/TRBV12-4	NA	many	TGTGCCAGCAGCCAACGGGGGGCCTCCACAGATACGCAGTATTTT	CASSQRGASTDTQYF
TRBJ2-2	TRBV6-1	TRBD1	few	TGTGCCAGCAGGAGGGGACAGGGGTTCGGGGAGCTGTTTTTT	CASRRGQGFGELFF
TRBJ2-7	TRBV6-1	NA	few	TGTGCCAGCAGTGAAGACGTCAATTCGCCGAGCTACGAGCAGTACTTC	CASSEDVNSPSYEQYF
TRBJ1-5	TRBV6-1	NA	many	TGTGCCAGCAGCCTCGACTCAGCAGGCGATCAGCCCCAGCATTTT	CASSLDSAGDQPQHF
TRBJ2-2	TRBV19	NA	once	TGTGCCAGTAGTTTCACCGGGACGGGGGCCGGGGAGCTGTTTTTT	CASSFTGTGAGELFF
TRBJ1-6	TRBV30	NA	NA	TGTGCCTGGAGTTCTAGGACGCTTAATTCACCCCTCCACTTT	CAWSSRTLNSPLHF
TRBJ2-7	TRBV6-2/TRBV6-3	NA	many	TGTGCCAGCACACAGGGCAACTACGAGCAGTACTTC	CASTQGNYEQYF
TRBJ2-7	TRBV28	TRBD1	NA	TGTGCCAGCAGTTATATCCCAGGGGGCCGGGAGCAGTACTTC	CASSYIPGGREQYF
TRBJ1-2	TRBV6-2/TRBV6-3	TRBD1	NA	TGTGCCAGCAGTGGATGGACAGGCCGACGCCCCAGCGATGGCTACGCCTTC	CASSGWTGRRPSDGYAF
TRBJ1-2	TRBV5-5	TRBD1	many	TGTGCCAGCAGCTTCCCGGGACAGCCACAATACACCTTC	CASSFPGQPQYTF
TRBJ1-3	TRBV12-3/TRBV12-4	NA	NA	TGTGCCAGCAGTTTTAAAGCAGTCAAGATTGGAAACACCATATATTTT	CASSFKAVKIGNTIYF
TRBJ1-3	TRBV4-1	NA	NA	TGTGCCAGCAGCCAAGTGGCCGGGGTCTCTGGAAACACCATATATTTT	CASSQVAGVSGNTIYF